This passage covers 25 T cell receptor beta chains from one sample sequenced in a study of tumor and adjacent non-tumor tissue in lung cancer. No cell sorting was done before RNA was extracted from the tissue. Distant lung tissue was collected more than 3 cm away from the tumor edge. Three rounds of nested PCR, following a modified ARM-PCR protocol, produced the TCRbeta library. TCRdb fed the multiplex PCR reads into MiXCR, producing one record per CDR3 protein. The sample yields almost 75,000 distinct CDR3 sequences, roughly 70% seen once. Sequencing was done on a sample of distant non-tumor lung tissue. The receptors stem from a woman aged 50 to 60 with non-small cell lung cancer.

This clonotype appeared many times. The gene calls are TRBV6-1 and TRBJ2-1; 8 bases match TRBD2. Germline lookup yields CDR1 MNHNS and CDR2 SASEGT. This CDR3 contains 14 residues. The V gene end was trimmed by 7 bases and the J gene end by 8 bases; junction bases not matched to a gene: 10. The chain's CDR3 is CASIHGRAVDEQFF. Here the CDR3 DNA reads TGTGCCAGCATCCACGGGAGGGCGGTCGATGAGCAGTTCTTC.

A note on this clonotype: Since no conserved phenylalanine or tryptophan closes the CDR3, a read error is the likely cause. The DNA is omitted, as the CDR3 cannot be located on it reliably, and the CDR3 follows TCRdb's listing. V and J are TRBV20-1 and TRBJ1-5. CDR1 and CDR2 from the germline V gene are DFQATT and SNEGSKA (reference sequence). The CDR3 numbers 15 amino acids, ends counted. CDR3 amino acids: CSARDQRQGFQPQQL.

With respect to this clonotype: The CDR3 ends on some other residue instead of the conserved phenylalanine or tryptophan, so this is likely a read error. The DNA is omitted, as the CDR3 cannot be located on it reliably, and the CDR3 follows TCRdb's listing. The chain is built from TRBV20-1 and TRBJ2-5. Germline V gene sequence: CDR1 DFQATT, CDR2 SNEGSKA (reference sequence). Both ends counted, the CDR3 spans 14 residues. The CDR3 sequence: CSAQYQVIQESHYS.

The genes are TRBV11-2 and TRBJ2-7; 7 bases match TRBD2. The CDR3 is 14 amino acids. Looked up from germline, CDR1 is SGHAT and CDR2 is FQNNGV. V was pared by 5 bases and J by 2 bases, with 6 bases of the junction left unmatched. In DNA form, the CDR3 reads TGTGCCAGCAGCCTAGCGGTCGGCCCCTACGAGCAGTACGTC. Translated, it gives CASSLAVGPYEQYV.

With respect to this clonotype: A clone one base away is much larger, so this may be a read error. The chain combines TRBV5-5 with TRBJ2-7, with 10 bases that match TRBD1. This CDR3 region has 17 residues. Germline-derived CDR1 and CDR2 are SGHKS and YYEKEE (reference sequence). The CDR3 bases are TGTGTCAGCAGTTTTTCCGGGACAGGGGTACTGAGCTACGAGCAGTACTTC. This codes for CVSSFSGTGVLSYEQYF.

This clonotype was recorded at least ten times. The genes are TRBV29-1 and TRBJ2-2; the D is unclear. The V end was cut by 6 bases, the J end by 0 bases, with 8 bases between. Per germline, CDR1 SQVTM and CDR2 ANQGSEA. This CDR3 spans 13 amino acids. The CDR3 region is CSVIRANTGELFF. The CDR3 DNA is TGCAGCGTCATACGTGCGAACACCGGGGAGCTGTTTTTT.

Comment on this clonotype: A much larger clone differs by one base, so this may be a read error. The genes are TRBV6-6 and TRBJ2-1; 10 nucleotides line up with TRBD2. This CDR3 region has 14 residues. Germline CDR1 and CDR2: MNHNY and SVGAGI (reference sequence). V shed 7 bases and J 7 bases; nucleotides not matched to a gene: 7. The CDR3, as DNA: TGTGCCAGCAATCTAGCGGGAGCGGGGAATGAGCAGTTCTTC. It translates to CASNLAGAGNEQFF.

About this clonotype: It is likely a read error, because the conserved phenylalanine at the end of the CDR3 is missing. The chain combines TRBV28 with TRBJ2-4; D gene unclear. CDR1 MDHEN and CDR2 SYDVKM come from the germline V gene. V gave up 1 base and J gave up 0 bases, with 10 bases separating them. The CDR3 consists of 16 residues. CDR3 sequence (DNA): TGTGCCAGCAGTTTATTGGCGACACTAGCCAAAAACATTCAGTACCTC. Translation: CASSLLATLAKNIQYL.

J is TRBJ2-7 and V is TRBV28, with a tentative D call TRBD2 (6 bases). V was cut by 4 bases and J by 3 bases, with 19 bases left in between. In germline, CDR1 is MDHEN, CDR2 SYDVKM. The CDR3 sequence is 16 residues long. CDR3 bases: TGTGCCAGCAGTTCGGCAGGAGGGGCCGTGGTCTACGAGCAGTACTTC. It translates to CASSSAGGAVVYEQYF.

A word on this clonotype: An end of the junction differs from the germline gene, which may be a read error. The V gene is TRBV6-2 or TRBV6-3, the J gene TRBJ2-3; 10 bases match TRBD2. CDR1 and CDR2 from the germline V gene are MNHEY and SVGEGT. The CDR3 consists of 15 residues. CDR3 amino acids: CANSILAGSTDTQYF. In nucleotides, the CDR3 is TGTGCCAACAGCATACTAGCGGGGAGCACAGATACACAGTATTTT.

In its sample, this clonotype was seen many times. This chain joins TRBV4-3 and TRBJ2-3; weak D call: TRBD2 (6 bases). Germline V lookup: CDR1 LGHNA, CDR2 YSLEER. This CDR3 is built from 17 residues. The V end was cut by 0 bases, the J end by 2 bases, with 15 bases between. DNA of the CDR3: TGCGCCAGCAGCCAAGATGTACTAGCAGGTACCACAGATACGCAGTATTTT. This codes for CASSQDVLAGTTDTQYF.

Concerning this clonotype itself: The germline gene is not matched at one end of the junction; a read error may be the cause. The V gene is TRBV11-2, the J gene TRBJ1-1; weak D call: TRBD1 (5 bases). Germline V gene sequence: CDR1 SGHAT, CDR2 FQNNGV. This CDR3 has 14 amino acids. CDR3 residues: CASSYDTSGTDAFF. The CDR3 region has the DNA TGTGCCAGCAGCTATGACACGTCGGGGACTGATGCTTTCTTT.

About this clonotype: One junction end does not reproduce the germline sequence, and a read error may be involved. The chain is built from TRBV11-2 and TRBJ2-7, with a tentative D call TRBD2 (5 bases). The germline CDR1 and CDR2 sequences are SGHAT and FQNNGV. The CDR3 contains 14 residues. The chain's CDR3 is CANSLLPGRYEQYF. The CDR3 coding sequence is TGTGCCAACAGCTTACTACCGGGAAGGTACGAGCAGTACTTC.

This sequence joins TRBV12-3 or TRBV12-4 and TRBJ1-5; weak D call: TRBD1 (5 bases). Trimming took off 6 bases at V and 5 bases at J, with 14 bases between the two ends. The CDR3 contains 14 residues. The CDR3 region is CASSLDGGYQPQHF. DNA for the CDR3: TGTGCCAGCAGCCTTGATGGGGGGTATCAGCCCCAGCATTTT.

Comment on this clonotype: A much larger clone is a single base away; this may be a read error. The chain couples TRBV20-1 to TRBJ1-4; no reliable D call. The germline V and J ends were trimmed by 0 bases and 9 bases, with 11 bases remaining between them. This CDR3 comprises 13 residues. Germline assignment: CDR1 DFQATT and CDR2 SNEGSKA (reference sequence). The CDR3 sequence: CSAREANNKKLFF. The CDR3 region has the DNA TGCAGTGCTAGAGAGGCAAACAATAAAAAACTGTTTTTT.

This clonotype was picked up a small number of times. The rearrangement links TRBV14 to TRBJ2-1; 8 bases map to TRBD1. Germline V gene data show CDR1 as SGHDN and CDR2 as FVKESK. Trimming cost V 5 bases and J 8 bases; bases outside gene matches: 11. The CDR3 has 15 amino acids. CDR3 sequence: CASSEVGQGGYEQFF. The CDR3, as DNA: TGTGCCAGCAGCGAAGTCGGACAGGGCGGCTATGAGCAGTTCTTC. Full variable domain (missing parts from reference TRBV14 and TRBJ2-1): EAGVTQFPSHSVIEKGQTVTLRCDPISGHDNLYWYRRVMGKEIKFLLHFVKESKQDESGMPNNRFLAERTGGTYSTLKVQPAELEDSGVYFCASSEVGQGGYEQFFGPGTRLTVL.

A remark on this clonotype: Lacking the conserved final phenylalanine or tryptophan, this CDR3 likely reflects a read error. The gene calls are TRBV12-3 or TRBV12-4 and TRBJ1-5; D is unclear. Deletions cut 2 bases from V and 7 bases from J, with 9 bases between. The CDR3 is 13 residues long. CDR3 in amino acids: CASSLRKNQPQHV. CDR3 nucleotides: TGTGCCAGCAGTTTACGGAAGAACCAGCCCCAGCATGTT.

V usage is TRBV20-1 and J usage is TRBJ2-7; D might be TRBD1 (5 bases). The germline gives CDR1 DFQATT, CDR2 SNEGSKA (reference sequence). CDR3 length equals 13 residues. In DNA form, the CDR3 reads TGCAGTGCTGATACAGGATACGCCTACGGGCAGTACGTC. Protein sequence: CSADTGYAYGQYV.

Turning to this clonotype: This could be a read error, since a much larger clone is one nucleotide away. The gene calls are TRBV6-2 or TRBV6-3 and TRBJ2-1; either TRBD1 or TRBD2 may supply D (5 bases each). Trimming stripped 8 bases from V and 10 bases from J, with 12 bases between. Germline CDR1 reads MNHEY; CDR2 reads SVGEGT. This CDR3 has 11 amino acids. The CDR3 reads CASGTIKEQFF. The CDR3 nucleotides read TGTGCCAGCGGGACGATAAAAGAGCAGTTCTTC.

As regards this clonotype: The CDR3 carries no conserved terminal phenylalanine or tryptophan, so it likely arises from a read error. The chain combines TRBV6-2 or TRBV6-3 with TRBJ1-2, with 8 bases matching TRBD1. Germline loops: CDR1 MNHEY, CDR2 SVGEGT. J was trimmed by 6 bases and V by 5 bases; bases with no gene match: 8. The CDR3 sequence is 14 residues long. Here the CDR3 reads CASSRGQGQDGYTL. The CDR3 coding sequence is TGTGCCAGCAGTCGCGGACAGGGACAGGATGGCTACACCTTA.

Remarks on this clonotype: At one end, the junction sequence differs from germline, possibly due to a read error. The V and J genes are TRBV20-1 and TRBJ2-7, with 8 nucleotides matching TRBD2. CDR1 is DFQATT and CDR2 is SNEGSKA in the germline V gene (reference sequence). The CDR3 contains 15 residues. The CDR3 sequence: CSAREISGNTCEHYF. In nucleotides, the CDR3 is TGCAGTGCTAGGGAGATTAGCGGGAATACCTGCGAGCACTATTTC.

This clonotype came up once. The V call is TRBV12-3 or TRBV12-4, the J call TRBJ1-2, with D perhaps matching TRBD1 (6 bases). The CDR3 spans 11 residues. V lost 8 bases and J 10 bases, leaving 14 bases between the germline ends. Here the CDR3 reads CASGPGAAYTF. DNA for the CDR3: TGTGCCAGCGGTCCGGGGGCAGCCTACACCTTC.

Regarding this clonotype: The missing conserved phenylalanine or tryptophan at the end of this CDR3 makes a read error likely. The chain recombines TRBV20-1 with TRBJ2-7; unclear D gene. Germline CDR1 is DFQATT and CDR2 is SNEGSKA (reference sequence). This CDR3 comprises 14 residues. The CDR3 DNA reads TGTAGTGCTAACCGAGAAGGCACGGGCTACGAGCAGTACTTA. This codes for CSANREGTGYEQYL.

Turning to this clonotype: One end of the junction is discordant with germline, which a read error may explain. The V gene is TRBV12-3 or TRBV12-4, the J gene TRBJ2-3; 10 bases are shared with TRBD2. This CDR3 contains 14 residues. The CDR3 coding sequence is TGTGCCAACAGTCTAGGGACTAGCGTGGATACGCAATATTTT. Amino acids: CANSLGTSVDTQYF.

The V and J genes are TRBV7-2 and TRBJ1-2; a weak D match, TRBD1 (5 bases). V was clipped by 4 bases and J by 6 bases, with 18 bases between them. CDR1 SGHTA and CDR2 FQGNSA come from the germline V gene. The CDR3 sequence is 15 residues long. CDR3 in amino acids: CASSSGGLRVHGYTF. Written as DNA, the CDR3 is TGTGCCAGCAGCTCGGGCGGACTCAGGGTCCATGGCTACACCTTC.